Reported below is one T cell receptor beta chain. Antigen specificity is unknown. RNA was extracted with the RNeasy kit, and a quantity of about 0.45 to 1 ug was reverse transcribed using random hexamers. TCRdb called the immunoSEQ multiplex PCR reads again in MiXCR, with one record for every CDR3 protein. This sample yields 150,000 to 160,000 distinct CDR3 sequences, of which over 95% are seen a single time; 0.15% belongs to the top ten. These data belong to a study of CD8 T cells in Susac syndrome. Study results and limitations: The study's TCR sequencing and HLA analysis covered a relatively small number of individuals, and the study acknowledged this.

CD8+ and CD4+ T cells from blood underwent TCR beta sequencing. Stable or active relapsing-remitting multiple sclerosis, untreated and meeting revised McDonald criteria, defined the controls. This CDR3 comprises 18 residues. J was trimmed by 3 bases and V by 4 bases; bases with no gene match: 10. Germline V gene sequence: CDR1 SEHNR, CDR2 FQNEAQ (reference sequence). The origin of this receptor is a human donor with multiple sclerosis. The sequenced sample consisted of CD8+ T cells from PBMCs. This chain links TRBV7-9 with TRBJ2-6; 9 nucleotides match TRBD1. CDR3 sequence (DNA): TGTGCCAGCAGCTCGGAGGGACAGGGCGGGCATGGGGCCAACGTCCTGACTTTC. This encodes CASSSEGQGGHGANVLTF.